The clone carrying this T cell receptor beta chain has only one observation. The entry originates in a study of blood T cell repertoires in COVID-19. The CDR3 sequence is 15 residues long. The V and J ends lost 4 bases and 1 base respectively, with 11 bases between them. Germline CDR1 reads MDHEN; CDR2 reads SYDVKM. Using immunoSEQ multiplex PCR, the repertoire was profiled, and TCRdb retains in-frame clones only, with some absent. The sample carries about 190,000 clones, approximately 80% recorded once. This chain uses TRBV28 with TRBJ2-1; perhaps TRBD2 as D (5 bases). The TCR originated in a woman aged 50 to 65 with acute or convalescent COVID-19. Sequencing was carried out using peripheral blood. CDR3 sequence reads: CASSSPAGSYNEQFF. The CDR3 region has the DNA TGTGCCAGCAGTTCTCCGGCGGGTTCCTACAATGAGCAGTTCTTC.